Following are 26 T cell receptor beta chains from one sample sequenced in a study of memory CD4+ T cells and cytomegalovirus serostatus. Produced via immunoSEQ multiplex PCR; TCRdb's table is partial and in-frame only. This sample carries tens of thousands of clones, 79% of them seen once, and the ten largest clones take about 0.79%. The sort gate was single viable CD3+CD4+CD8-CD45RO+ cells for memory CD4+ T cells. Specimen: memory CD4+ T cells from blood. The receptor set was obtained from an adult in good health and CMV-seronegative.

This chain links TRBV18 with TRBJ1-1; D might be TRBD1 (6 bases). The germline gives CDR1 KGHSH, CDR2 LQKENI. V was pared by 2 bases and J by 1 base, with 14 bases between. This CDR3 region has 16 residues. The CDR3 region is CASSPAQGTWNTEAFF. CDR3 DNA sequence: TGTGCCAGCTCACCAGCGCAGGGGACATGGAACACTGAAGCTTTCTTT. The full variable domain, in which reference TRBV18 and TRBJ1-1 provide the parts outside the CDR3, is NAGVMQNPRHLVRRRGQEARLRCSPMKGHSHVYWYRQLPEEGLKFMVYLQKENIIDESGMPKERFSAEFPKEGPSILRIQQVVRGDSAAYFCASSPAQGTWNTEAFFGQGTRLTVV.

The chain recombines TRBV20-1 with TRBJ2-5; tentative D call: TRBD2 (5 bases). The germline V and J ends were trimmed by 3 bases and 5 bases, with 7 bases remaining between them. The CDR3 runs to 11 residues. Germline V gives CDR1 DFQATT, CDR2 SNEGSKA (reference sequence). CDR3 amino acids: CSASLAETQYF. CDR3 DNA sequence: TGCAGTGCTAGCTTAGCGGAGACCCAGTACTTC.

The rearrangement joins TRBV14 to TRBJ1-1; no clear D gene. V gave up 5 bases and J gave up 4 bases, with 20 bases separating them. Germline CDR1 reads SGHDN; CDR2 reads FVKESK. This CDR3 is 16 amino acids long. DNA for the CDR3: TGTGCCAGCAGCGTAAGATCCGTTCTCTCCAGCACTGAAGCTTTCTTT. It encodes CASSVRSVLSSTEAFF.

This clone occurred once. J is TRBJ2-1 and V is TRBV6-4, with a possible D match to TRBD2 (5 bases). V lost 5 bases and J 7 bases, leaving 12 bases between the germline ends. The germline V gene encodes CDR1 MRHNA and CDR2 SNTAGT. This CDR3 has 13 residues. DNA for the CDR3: TGTGCCAGCAGTACGGCGGGCGGAAATGAGCAGTTCTTC. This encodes CASSTAGGNEQFF.

The CDR3 region is CASSLWSGASTDTQYF. CDR3 in DNA: TGTGCCAGCAGCCTCTGGAGTGGGGCCTCAACAGATACGCAGTATTTT. This sequence joins TRBV5-6 and TRBJ2-3; tentative D call: TRBD1 (5 bases). The CDR3 runs 16 residues. Germline V gene data show CDR1 as SGHDT and CDR2 as YYEEEE. The V end was cut by 4 bases, the J end by 3 bases, with 18 bases between.

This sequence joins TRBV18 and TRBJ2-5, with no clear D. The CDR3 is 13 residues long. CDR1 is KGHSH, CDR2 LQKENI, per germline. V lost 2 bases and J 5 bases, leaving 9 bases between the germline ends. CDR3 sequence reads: CASSPSEGETQYF. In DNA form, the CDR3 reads TGTGCCAGCTCACCATCGGAAGGGGAGACCCAGTACTTC.

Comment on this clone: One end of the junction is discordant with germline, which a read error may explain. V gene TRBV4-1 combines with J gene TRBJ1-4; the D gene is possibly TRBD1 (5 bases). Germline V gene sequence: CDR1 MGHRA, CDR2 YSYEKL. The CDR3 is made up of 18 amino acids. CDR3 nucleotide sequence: TGCGCCAGCAGCCAGAGGGGACCACAGAGGATAACTAAAGAAAAACTGTTTTTT. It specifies CASSQRGPQRITKEKLFF.

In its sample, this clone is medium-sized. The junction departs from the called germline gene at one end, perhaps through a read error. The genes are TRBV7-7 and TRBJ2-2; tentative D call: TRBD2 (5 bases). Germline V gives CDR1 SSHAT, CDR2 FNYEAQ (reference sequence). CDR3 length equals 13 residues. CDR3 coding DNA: TGTGCTAGCAGACGGGGAAACACCGGGGAGCTGTTTTTT. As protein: CASRRGNTGELFF.

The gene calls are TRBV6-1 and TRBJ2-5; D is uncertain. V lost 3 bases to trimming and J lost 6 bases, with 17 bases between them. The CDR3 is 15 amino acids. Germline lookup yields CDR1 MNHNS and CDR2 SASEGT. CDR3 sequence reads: CASSEGWLELKTQYF. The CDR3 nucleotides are TGTGCCAGCAGTGAGGGATGGCTAGAGTTGAAGACCCAGTACTTC.

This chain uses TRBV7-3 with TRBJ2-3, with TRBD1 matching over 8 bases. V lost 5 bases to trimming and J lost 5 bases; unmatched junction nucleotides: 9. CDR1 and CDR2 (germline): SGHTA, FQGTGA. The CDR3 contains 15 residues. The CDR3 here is CASSQGQAAGDTQYF. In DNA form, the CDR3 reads TGTGCCAGCAGCCAGGGACAGGCGGCTGGAGATACGCAGTATTTT.

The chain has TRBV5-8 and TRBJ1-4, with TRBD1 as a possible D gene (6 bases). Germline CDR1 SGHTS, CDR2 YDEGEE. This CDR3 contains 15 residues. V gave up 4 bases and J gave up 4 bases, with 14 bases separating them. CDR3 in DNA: TGTGCCAGCAGCCTAGGACAGCATTTTAATGAAAAACTGTTTTTT. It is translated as CASSLGQHFNEKLFF.

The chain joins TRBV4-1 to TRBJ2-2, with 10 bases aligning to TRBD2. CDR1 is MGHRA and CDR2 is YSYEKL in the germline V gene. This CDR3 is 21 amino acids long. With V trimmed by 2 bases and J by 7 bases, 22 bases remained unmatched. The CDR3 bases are TGCGCCAGCAGCCAATCGACAGGAGTCCTAGCGGGGGCCCGGTCAGGCGGGGAGCTGTTTTTT. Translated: CASSQSTGVLAGARSGGELFF.

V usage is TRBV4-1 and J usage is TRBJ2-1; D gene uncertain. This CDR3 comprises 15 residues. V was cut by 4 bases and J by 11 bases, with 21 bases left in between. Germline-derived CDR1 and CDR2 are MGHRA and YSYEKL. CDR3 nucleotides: TGCGCCAGCAGCCCTCAGACCCTTGTAGGTGGCAAGCAGTTCTTC. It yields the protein CASSPQTLVGGKQFF.

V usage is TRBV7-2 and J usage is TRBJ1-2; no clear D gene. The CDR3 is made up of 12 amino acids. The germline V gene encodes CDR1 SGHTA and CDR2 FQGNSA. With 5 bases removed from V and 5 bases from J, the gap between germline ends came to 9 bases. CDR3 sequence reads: CASSPRDYGYTF. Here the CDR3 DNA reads TGTGCCAGCAGCCCCCGCGATTATGGCTACACCTTC.

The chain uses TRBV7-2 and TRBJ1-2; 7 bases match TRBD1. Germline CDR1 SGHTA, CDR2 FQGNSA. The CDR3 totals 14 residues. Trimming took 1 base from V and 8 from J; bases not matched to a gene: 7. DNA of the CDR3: TGTGCCAGCAGCTTAGATCACAGGGGACGAGGCTACACCTTC. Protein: CASSLDHRGRGYTF. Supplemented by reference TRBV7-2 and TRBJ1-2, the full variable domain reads GAGVSQSPSNKVTEKGKDVELRCDPISGHTALYWYRQSLGQGLEFLIYFQGNSAPDKSGLPSDRFSAERTGGSVSTLTIQRTQQEDSAVYLCASSLDHRGRGYTFGSGTRLTVV.

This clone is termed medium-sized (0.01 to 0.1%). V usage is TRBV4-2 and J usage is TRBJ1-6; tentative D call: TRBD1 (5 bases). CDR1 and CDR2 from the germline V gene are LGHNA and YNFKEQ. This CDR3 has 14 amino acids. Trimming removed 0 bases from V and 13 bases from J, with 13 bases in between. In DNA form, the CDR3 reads TGTGCCAGCAGCCAAGATCTGGGGCTGGGGCCCCTCCACTTT. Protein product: CASSQDLGLGPLHF.

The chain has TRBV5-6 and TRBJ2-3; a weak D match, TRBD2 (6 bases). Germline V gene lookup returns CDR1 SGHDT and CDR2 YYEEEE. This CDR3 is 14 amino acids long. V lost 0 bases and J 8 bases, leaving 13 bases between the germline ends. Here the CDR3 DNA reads TGTGCCAGCAGCTTGGGACGCCCGCGGGGTACGCAGTATTTT. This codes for CASSLGRPRGTQYF.

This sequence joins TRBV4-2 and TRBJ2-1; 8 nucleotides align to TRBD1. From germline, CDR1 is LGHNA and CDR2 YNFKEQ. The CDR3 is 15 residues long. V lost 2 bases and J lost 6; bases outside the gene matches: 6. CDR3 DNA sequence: TGTGCCAGCAGCCAATGGACAGGGCTCGCCAATGAGCAGTTCTTC. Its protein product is CASSQWTGLANEQFF.

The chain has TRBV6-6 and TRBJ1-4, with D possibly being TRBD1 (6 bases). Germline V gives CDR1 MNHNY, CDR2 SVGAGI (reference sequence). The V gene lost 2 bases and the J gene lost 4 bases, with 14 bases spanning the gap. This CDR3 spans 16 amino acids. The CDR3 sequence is CASSYPVGGGNEKLFF. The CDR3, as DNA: TGTGCCAGCAGTTACCCGGTAGGAGGGGGTAATGAAAAACTGTTTTTT.

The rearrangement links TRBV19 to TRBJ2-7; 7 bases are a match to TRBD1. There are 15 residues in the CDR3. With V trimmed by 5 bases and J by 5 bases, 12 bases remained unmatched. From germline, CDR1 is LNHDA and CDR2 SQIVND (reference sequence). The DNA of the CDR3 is TGTGCCAGTAGTCTCCTGAGACAGGGTGTTAACGAGCAGTACTTC. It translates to CASSLLRQGVNEQYF.

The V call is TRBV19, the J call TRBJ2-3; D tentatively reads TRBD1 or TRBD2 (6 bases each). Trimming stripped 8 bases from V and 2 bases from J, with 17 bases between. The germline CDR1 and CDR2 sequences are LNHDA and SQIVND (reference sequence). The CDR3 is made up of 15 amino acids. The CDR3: CASGLIQGVTDTQYF. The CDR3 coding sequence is TGTGCCAGTGGACTAATACAGGGAGTCACAGATACGCAGTATTTT. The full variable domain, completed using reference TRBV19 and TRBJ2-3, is DGGITQSPKYLFRKEGQNVTLSCEQNLNHDAMYWYRQDPGQGLRLIYYSQIVNDFQKGDIAEGYSVSREKKESFPLTVTSAQKNPTAFYLCASGLIQGVTDTQYFGPGTRLTVL.

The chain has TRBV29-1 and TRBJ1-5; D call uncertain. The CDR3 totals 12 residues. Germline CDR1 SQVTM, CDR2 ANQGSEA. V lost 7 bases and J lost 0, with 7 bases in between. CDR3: CSAGGSNQPQHF. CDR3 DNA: TGCAGCGCTGGTGGTAGCAATCAGCCCCAGCATTTT.

The CDR3 DNA follows: TGTGCCAGCAGCTTAGTTCGGACGAACATAGATACGCAGTATTTT. Protein sequence: CASSLVRTNIDTQYF. This sequence joins TRBV7-2 and TRBJ2-3; D unclear. Trimming took 1 base from V and 5 from J, leaving 13 bases between them. The CDR3 covers 15 residues. The germline V gene has CDR1 SGHTA and CDR2 FQGNSA.

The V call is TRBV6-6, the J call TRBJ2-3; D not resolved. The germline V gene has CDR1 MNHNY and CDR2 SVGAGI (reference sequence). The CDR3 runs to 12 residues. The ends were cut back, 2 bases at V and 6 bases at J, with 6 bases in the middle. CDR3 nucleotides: TGTGCCAGCAGTTACAATGGCGATACGCAGTATTTT. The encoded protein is CASSYNGDTQYF.

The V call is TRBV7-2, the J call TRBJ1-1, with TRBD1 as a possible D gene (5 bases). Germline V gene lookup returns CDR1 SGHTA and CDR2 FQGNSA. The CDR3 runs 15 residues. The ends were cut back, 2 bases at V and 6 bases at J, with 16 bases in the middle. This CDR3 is CASSLPTGLIPEAFF. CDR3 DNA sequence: TGTGCCAGCAGCTTACCGACGGGGCTCATACCTGAAGCTTTCTTT.

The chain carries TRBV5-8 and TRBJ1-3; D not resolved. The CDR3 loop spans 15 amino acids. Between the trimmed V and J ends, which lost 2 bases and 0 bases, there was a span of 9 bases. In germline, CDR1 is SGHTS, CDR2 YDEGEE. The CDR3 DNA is TGTGCCAGCAGCTTCGGACCGAACTCTGGAAACACCATATATTTT. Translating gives CASSFGPNSGNTIYF.